Presented here are 30 T cell receptor beta chains from one specimen sequenced in a study of regulatory T cells in long-lasting Graves disease. Time point meaning: newly diagnosed GD, antithyroid drugs for less than 3 months. From RNA extracted from PBMCs, the TCR library was made. Library construction for TCR beta used iRepertoire HTBI primers and Arm-PCR of CDR3 regions. TCRdb recomputed calls from the multiplex PCR reads with MiXCR, one row per CDR3 protein. The table lists 600,000 to 650,000 distinct CDR3 sequences, 15% to 20% of them singletons. This sample was also put to use in a study of T cells in Graves' hyperthyroidism and ophthalmopathy.

Sample: peripheral blood mononuclear cells (PBMCs), taken at new diagnosis, from a patient treated with antithyroid drugs. The receptors derive from a woman in her 30s with Graves disease.

This clonotype was counted only a few times. This rearrangement joins TRBV19 to TRBJ1-5, with D perhaps matching TRBD1 (6 bases). Germline assignment: CDR1 LNHDA and CDR2 SQIVND (reference sequence). V lost 6 bases, J lost 6 bases, and 12 bases lay in between. CDR3 size: 13 residues. The CDR3 region is CASRQGGRQPQHF. The CDR3 DNA reads TGTGCCAGTAGACAGGGAGGGCGTCAGCCCCAGCATTTT.

In its sample, this clonotype was seen many times. V and J are TRBV28 and TRBJ1-5, with TRBD1 matching 8 bases. V shed 4 bases and J 3 bases; nucleotides not matched to a gene: 2. The CDR3 extends over 14 amino acids. The germline V gene encodes CDR1 MDHEN and CDR2 SYDVKM. This CDR3 is CASSSRGPNQPQHF. The CDR3 DNA reads as TGTGCCAGCAGTTCCAGGGGGCCCAATCAGCCCCAGCATTTT.

This clonotype has just a few counts. An end of the junction does not agree with germline; a read error may underlie this. The rearrangement uses TRBV15 and TRBJ1-1; D perhaps matches TRBD1 (5 bases). The CDR3 has 13 residues. CDR1 and CDR2 from the germline V gene are LNHNV and YYDKDF (reference sequence). The CDR3 loop reads CATSRDRGGSLSF. Written as DNA, the CDR3 is TGTGCCACCAGCAGAGATCGGGGGGGGTCGCTCAGCTTT.

This clonotype has just a few counts. V is TRBV20-1 and J is TRBJ1-6; D may be TRBD1 (5 bases). In germline, CDR1 is DFQATT, CDR2 SNEGSKA (reference sequence). This CDR3 has 15 residues. V gave up 6 bases and J gave up 0 bases, with 12 bases separating them. The CDR3 reads CSAGGVGSYNSPLHF. Written as DNA, the CDR3 is TGCAGTGCGGGGGGTGTGGGCTCCTATAATTCACCCCTCCACTTT.

This clonotype was observed a handful of times. The chain employs TRBV19 and TRBJ1-2; D uncertain. Germline assignment: CDR1 LNHDA and CDR2 SQIVND (reference sequence). V was cut by 5 bases and J by 4 bases, with 8 bases left in between. This CDR3 contains 12 residues. The CDR3 protein is CASSSALYGYTF. CDR3 sequence (DNA): TGTGCCAGTAGTTCGGCCCTCTATGGCTACACCTTC.

This clonotype occurred many times. This chain joins TRBV2 and TRBJ1-5; D gene unclear. The CDR3 covers 15 residues. Trimming stripped 6 bases from V and 0 bases from J, with 12 bases between. CDR1 is SNHLY, CDR2 FYNNEI, per germline. CDR3 bases: TGTGCCAGCAGGAACAGCGGCTATAGCAATCAGCCCCAGCATTTT. Amino acid sequence: CASRNSGYSNQPQHF.

V and J are TRBV20-1 and TRBJ2-5; 12 bases match TRBD2. Trimming at V came to 1 base and at J to 11 bases, leaving 8 bases not matched to a gene. The germline V gene has CDR1 DFQATT and CDR2 SNEGSKA (reference sequence). This CDR3 is 14 amino acids long. This CDR3 reads CSARVTSGSGEQYF. The CDR3 DNA follows: TGCAGTGCTAGAGTGACTAGCGGGAGTGGTGAGCAGTACTTC.

In its sample, this clonotype was seen many times. The chain uses TRBV11-2 and TRBJ2-1, with 14 bases lining up with TRBD2. The CDR3 consists of 18 residues. The germline gives CDR1 SGHAT, CDR2 FQNNGV. V gave up 6 bases and J gave up 0 bases; unmatched junction bases: 7. The CDR3 region has the DNA TGTGCCAGCAGACCTCCGGGACTAGCGGGAGCCTCCTACAATGAGCAGTTCTTC. Its protein product is CASRPPGLAGASYNEQFF.

Turning to this clonotype: Just one base apart from a much larger clone, this may be a read error. The chain uses TRBV28 and TRBJ1-5, with D possibly being TRBD1 (6 bases). CDR3 size: 16 residues. Germline V CDR1 and CDR2: MDHEN, SYDVKM. The CDR3 loop reads CASSLFRQGMGQPRHF. As DNA, the CDR3 is TGTGCCAGCAGTTTATTTCGGCAGGGGATGGGTCAGCCCCGGCATTTT.

In this sample, this clonotype turned up a few times. The V and J genes are TRBV3-1 and TRBJ2-5, with D perhaps TRBD1 (5 bases). The CDR3 extends over 16 amino acids. V was clipped by 0 bases and J by 4 bases, with 15 bases between them. Germline V gives CDR1 LGHDT, CDR2 YNNKEL (reference sequence). The CDR3 DNA is TGTGCCAGCAGCCAAGAAGTAGGTTGGCAGGGAGAGACCCAGTACTTC. Residues: CASSQEVGWQGETQYF.

The J gene is TRBJ1-1, the V gene TRBV5-1; no firm D call. The CDR3 has 14 amino acids. Trimming left V 6 bases short and J 6 bases short, with 18 bases between. The V gene's germline CDR1 is SGHRS and CDR2 YFSETQ. CDR3 sequence reads: CASKGALGGAEAFF. The CDR3 region has the DNA TGCGCCAGCAAGGGTGCCCTTGGTGGAGCTGAAGCTTTCTTT.

This clonotype was counted a few times. The chain is built from TRBV6-1 and TRBJ1-1; 9 positions agree with TRBD1. From germline, CDR1 is MNHNS and CDR2 SASEGT. The V segment lost 7 bases and the J segment 4 bases; nucleotides outside the gene matches: 13. The CDR3 runs 16 residues. This CDR3 reads CASNPRGSQGATEAFF. DNA for the CDR3: TGTGCCAGCAACCCTCGGGGATCACAGGGGGCCACTGAAGCTTTCTTT.

There are a few counts of this clonotype. The chain joins TRBV3-1 to TRBJ2-2; no clear D gene. The CDR3 has 14 residues. Trimming stripped 4 bases from V and 1 base from J, with 7 bases between. Germline-derived CDR1 and CDR2 are LGHDT and YNNKEL (reference sequence). The CDR3 DNA follows: TGTGCCAGCAGCCCCCGGCGGAACACCGGGGAGCTGTTTTTT. Translating gives CASSPRRNTGELFF.

At least ten counts were recorded for this clonotype. The gene calls are TRBV19 and TRBJ1-1; D is unresolved. CDR1 is LNHDA, CDR2 SQIVND, per germline (reference sequence). V was pared by 5 bases and J by 8 bases, with 15 bases between. The CDR3 contains 13 residues. The CDR3 region has the DNA TGTGCCAGTAGTGAAGTCCGGGGAAACGAAGCTTTCTTT. Its protein is CASSEVRGNEAFF.

Regarding this clonotype: A much larger clonotype is one base distant, so this may be a read error. The CDR3 DNA reads TGTGCCAGCAGCTTCGGTGCACTCTACGAGCAGTACTTC. Translating it yields CASSFGALYEQYF. The chain employs TRBV7-2 and TRBJ2-7; D is unclear. The CDR3 consists of 13 residues. Between the trimmed V and J ends, which lost 3 bases and 3 bases, there was a span of 9 bases. Germline loops: CDR1 SGHTA, CDR2 FQGNSA.

This clonotype was seen many times. The chain links TRBV28 to TRBJ1-2, with 8 bases lining up with TRBD1. This CDR3 comprises 13 residues. V gave up 5 bases and J gave up 5 bases; unmatched junction bases: 4. Per germline, CDR1 MDHEN and CDR2 SYDVKM. The CDR3, as DNA: TGTGCCAGCAGTACAGGGGGGAAATATGGCTACACCTTC. Its protein is CASSTGGKYGYTF.

The gene calls are TRBV12-3 or TRBV12-4 and TRBJ1-2; D not certain. The CDR3 is 15 amino acids. V was cut by 6 bases and J by 2 bases, with 16 bases left in between. CDR3 residues: CASSSWVGRNYGYTF. Here the CDR3 DNA reads TGTGCCAGCAGCTCTTGGGTAGGGAGGAACTATGGCTACACCTTC.

This clonotype was seen a few times. The rearrangement links TRBV29-1 to TRBJ2-3, with 8 bases aligning to TRBD2. V was pared by 4 bases and J by 3 bases, with 12 bases of the junction left unmatched. This CDR3 has 16 amino acids. Germline V gene data show CDR1 as SQVTM and CDR2 as ANQGSEA. This CDR3 reads CSVAGGRKGRTDTQYF. The CDR3 DNA sequence: TGCAGCGTTGCGGGCGGGAGGAAAGGACGGACAGATACGCAGTATTTT.

This clonotype was seen at least ten times. V gene TRBV24-1 combines with J gene TRBJ2-5; perhaps TRBD1 as D (5 bases). This CDR3 contains 15 residues. Germline V gives CDR1 KGHDR, CDR2 SFDVKD. The V gene lost 2 bases and the J gene lost 2 bases, with 11 bases spanning the gap. For the CDR3, the DNA is TGTGCCACCAGTGATTCAAGGCCAGGGCAAGAGACCCAGTACTTC. It encodes CATSDSRPGQETQYF.

This clonotype was observed a few times. The chain has TRBV2 and TRBJ1-4; D possibly corresponds to TRBD1 (6 bases). Trimming removed 10 bases from V and 5 bases from J, with 17 bases in between. The germline CDR1 and CDR2 sequences are SNHLY and FYNNEI. This CDR3 is built from 14 residues. The CDR3 DNA reads as TGTGCCACCAAGACAGGACGAACGAATGAAAAACTGTTTTTT. This sequence encodes CATKTGRTNEKLFF.

There are many counts of this clonotype. J is TRBJ2-5 and V is TRBV20-1; no definite D call. The CDR3 has 14 residues. The ends were cut back, 3 bases at V and 4 bases at J, with 15 bases in the middle. CDR1 DFQATT and CDR2 SNEGSKA come from the germline V gene (reference sequence). CDR3 loop: CSARVSGYLETQYF. The CDR3 DNA sequence: TGCAGTGCTAGGGTCTCGGGCTATTTAGAGACCCAGTACTTC.

The chain joins TRBV20-1 to TRBJ1-4; D gene unclear. Germline CDR1 and CDR2: DFQATT and SNEGSKA (reference sequence). Trimming shortened V by 0 bases and J by 0 bases, and 8 bases separated the two germline ends. The CDR3 has 15 residues. This CDR3 reads CSARDPRATNEKLFF. CDR3 sequence (DNA): TGCAGTGCTAGAGATCCGCGGGCAACTAATGAAAAACTGTTTTTT.

This clonotype was detected a few times. The chain has TRBV5-1 and TRBJ2-7, with TRBD2 matching over 7 bases. V lost 4 bases and J lost 5; bases outside the gene matches: 9. CDR1 and CDR2 from the germline V gene are SGHRS and YFSETQ. There are 14 residues in the CDR3. The CDR3 is CASSREVGLDEQYF. The DNA for the CDR3 is TGCGCCAGCAGCCGGGAGGTGGGGCTGGACGAGCAGTACTTC.

This rearrangement joins TRBV6-1 to TRBJ2-1; D gene uncertain. The CDR3 is 12 residues long. V shed 7 bases and J shed 4 bases, with 8 bases lying between them. Germline V gives CDR1 MNHNS, CDR2 SASEGT. CDR3 bases: TGTGCCAGCAATACGCCTTACAATGAGCAGTTCTTC. Encoded protein: CASNTPYNEQFF.

This clonotype was recorded once. V is TRBV5-8 and J is TRBJ2-7; maybe TRBD2 (5 bases). The DNA end lines up better with TRBJ2-5; the J call may be wrong. Germline assignment: CDR1 SGHTS and CDR2 YDEGEE. There are 13 residues in the CDR3. CDR3 protein: CASSLASKETQYF. CDR3 sequence (DNA): TGTGCCAGCAGCTTGGCTAGCAAAGAGACCCAGTACTTC.

This clonotype came up a few times. J is TRBJ1-5 and V is TRBV18, with D possibly being TRBD1 (6 bases). This CDR3 is 15 amino acids long. From germline, CDR1 is KGHSH and CDR2 LQKENI. V lost 5 bases to trimming and J lost 3 bases, with 14 bases between them. For the CDR3, the DNA is TGTGCCAGCTCAAACCTACAGGGCCCCAATCAGCCCCAGCATTTT. This codes for CASSNLQGPNQPQHF.

The chain recombines TRBV10-3 with TRBJ1-2; the D gene is possibly TRBD1 (6 bases). The CDR3 loop spans 15 amino acids. Germline lookup yields CDR1 ENHRY and CDR2 SYGVKD. The germline V and J ends were trimmed by 10 bases and 5 bases, with 23 bases remaining between them. CDR3 in DNA: TGTGCCACCCGGGGGAGGACAGCAGCGATGTATGGCTACACCTTC. Translated: CATRGRTAAMYGYTF.

This clonotype was detected many times. The chain's CDR3 is CASSVAGHGYTF. The DNA of the CDR3 is TGTGCCAGCAGCGTGGCAGGCCATGGCTACACCTTC. This chain uses TRBV7-9 with TRBJ1-2; D not resolved. The CDR3 length is 12 residues. Germline V CDR1 and CDR2: SEHNR, FQNEAQ (reference sequence). V gave up 5 bases and J gave up 6 bases, with 10 bases separating them.

The chain recombines TRBV6-1 with TRBJ2-3; possibly TRBD2 for D (6 bases). From germline, CDR1 is MNHNS and CDR2 SASEGT. Trimming left V 7 bases short and J 1 base short, with 15 bases between. This CDR3 contains 15 residues. The DNA of the CDR3 is TGTGCCAGCACAGGGTACGGCGGGGGCACAGATACGCAGTATTTT. Encoded protein: CASTGYGGGTDTQYF.

The chain employs TRBV4-1 and TRBJ2-5; D might be TRBD2 (5 bases). Trimming removed 3 bases from V and 6 bases from J, with 11 bases in between. The length of the CDR3 is 13 residues. CDR1 is MGHRA and CDR2 is YSYEKL in the germline V gene. CDR3 DNA sequence: TGCGCCAGCAGCCACGGTCGGGGAAAGACCCAGTACTTC. Translating gives CASSHGRGKTQYF.